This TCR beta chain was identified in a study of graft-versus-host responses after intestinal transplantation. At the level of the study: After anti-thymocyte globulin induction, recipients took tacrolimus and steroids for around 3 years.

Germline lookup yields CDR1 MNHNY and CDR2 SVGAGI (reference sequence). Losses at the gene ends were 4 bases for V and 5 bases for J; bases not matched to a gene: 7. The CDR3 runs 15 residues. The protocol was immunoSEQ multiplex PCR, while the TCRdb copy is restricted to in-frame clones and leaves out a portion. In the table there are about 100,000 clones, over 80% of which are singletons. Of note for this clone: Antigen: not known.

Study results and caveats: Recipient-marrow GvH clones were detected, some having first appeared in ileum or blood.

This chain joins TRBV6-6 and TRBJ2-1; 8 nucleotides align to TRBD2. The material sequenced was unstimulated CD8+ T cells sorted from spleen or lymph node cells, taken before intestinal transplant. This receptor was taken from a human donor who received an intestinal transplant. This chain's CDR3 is CASSSLADPDNEQFF. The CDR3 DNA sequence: TGTGCCAGCAGTTCACTAGCGGACCCCGACAATGAGCAGTTCTTC.